The clone carrying this T cell receptor beta chain was seen once. Antigen: not known. These data are taken from a study of cytomegalovirus exposure and HLA in healthy donors. Study conclusions and caveats: The study listed approximately 170 cytomegalovirus-associated TCR beta chains. The study reported that TCR beta sequences accurately predicted HLA-A and HLA-B alleles in most subjects.

Donors sampled were nominally healthy, though unrecorded immune exposures were likely. Amplification used 60 Vbeta primers and 13 Jbeta primers. Generated by immunoSEQ multiplex PCR, the TCRdb table keeps only in-frame clones and is missing some. This sample has some 150,000 clones; under 70% occur once, and the top ten carry 3%. V lost 6 bases and J lost 6; bases outside the gene matches: 4. CDR1 is ENHRY, CDR2 SYGVKD, per germline. The CDR3 is made up of 14 amino acids. The rearrangement joins TRBV10-3 to TRBJ1-5; 11 bases are shared with TRBD1. This TCR was recovered from a woman aged 30 to 39 in good health and CMV-seropositive. The sample comprised PBMCs. The CDR3 bases are TGTGCCATCAGCCGGGACAGGGGGATTCAGCCCCAGCATTTT. The encoded protein is CAISRDRGIQPQHF.